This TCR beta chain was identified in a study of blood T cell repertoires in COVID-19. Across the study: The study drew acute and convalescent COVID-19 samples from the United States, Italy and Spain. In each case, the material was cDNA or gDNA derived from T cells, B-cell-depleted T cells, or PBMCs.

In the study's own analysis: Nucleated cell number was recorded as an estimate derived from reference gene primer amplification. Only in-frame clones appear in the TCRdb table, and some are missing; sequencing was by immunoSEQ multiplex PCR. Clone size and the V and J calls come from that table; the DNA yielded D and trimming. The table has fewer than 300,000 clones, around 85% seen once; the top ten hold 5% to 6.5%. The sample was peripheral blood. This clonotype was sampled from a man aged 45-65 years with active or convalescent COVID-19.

For the CDR3, the DNA is TGTGCCAGCAGTCAGTTACGGGGGAACACCGGGGAGCTGTTTTTT. It encodes CASSQLRGNTGELFF. The gene calls are TRBV6-2 or TRBV6-3 and TRBJ2-2; D is perhaps TRBD2 (5 bases). Trimming took off 5 bases at V and 1 base at J, with 11 bases between the two ends. In germline, CDR1 is MNHEY, CDR2 SVGEGT. The CDR3 covers 15 residues.